The rows below give T cell receptor beta chains drawn from one sample of a study of blood T cells in healthy people across ages. TCRdb independently ran MiXCR on the 5' RACE reads; one entry per CDR3 protein. The sample includes 600,000 to 1,000,000 distinct CDR3 sequences, around 25% of them seen just once. The sample was also linked to a second study, of T cells of mothers and their children.

Sequenced material: blood. The receptor source for this set is a boy aged 5-17 years in good health. CDR3s include the opening cysteine and the closing phenylalanine or tryptophan. A D gene is named only where the DNA matches it firmly. The listing skips clone size in some rows; elsewhere it reads once, few, many or a size class.

cdr3_length clone_size j_call v_call d_call cdr3_nt cdr3_aa
16 NA TRBJ1-4 TRBV4-3 TRBD1 TGCGCCAGCAGGCAGGGGGCTTTATTAACTAATGAAAAACTGTTTTTT CASRQGALLTNEKLFF
16 few TRBJ1-2 TRBV15 TRBD1 TGTGCCACCAGCGGATCCCAGGGGGCGCCGAACTATGGCTACACCTTC CATSGSQGAPNYGYTF
14 few TRBJ2-5 TRBV18 NA TGTGCCAGCTCACCACCGTCTCGTTCGGAGACCCAGTACTTC CASSPPSRSETQYF
15 few TRBJ2-1 TRBV5-1 TRBD2 TGCGCCAGCAGCCGCACTAGCGGGATAAACAATGAGCAGTTCTTC CASSRTSGINNEQFF
12 few TRBJ1-5 TRBV2 TRBD1 TGTGCCTGCAGAGAAAACAGGGGGCCCCAGCATTTT CACRENRGPQHF
13 few TRBJ2-5 TRBV29-1 NA TGCAGCGTTGAACCCGGGACGGAAGAGACCCAGTACTTC CSVEPGTEETQYF
15 few TRBJ2-5 TRBV7-8 TRBD2 TGTGCCAGCAGCTACCAGCGGGAGGGCCCGGAGACCCAGTACTTC CASSYQREGPETQYF
17 NA TRBJ1-6 TRBV6-2/TRBV6-3 NA TGTGCCAGCAGCGAAGGACATGGGAGCTCCTATAATTCACCCCTCCACTTT CASSEGHGSSYNSPLHF
15 few TRBJ2-3 TRBV28 NA TGTGCCAGCAGTTTTTTGCAGGGGGGAGCAGATACGCAGTATTTT CASSFLQGGADTQYF
13 many TRBJ2-2 TRBV2 NA TGTGCCAGCAATCGACAGGATCCCGGGGAGCTGTTTTTT CASNRQDPGELFF
18 few TRBJ2-3 TRBV7-2 TRBD2 TGTGCCAGCAGCTTAGAGGAAGCGGGAGAGCCGAGCACAGATACGCAGTATTTT CASSLEEAGEPSTDTQYF
16 few TRBJ2-5 TRBV12-3/TRBV12-4 NA TGTGCCAGCAGTTCCCCCTTGTGGGGCCCACAAGAGACCCAGTACTTC CASSSPLWGPQETQYF
12 few TRBJ2-1 TRBV20-1 NA TGCAGTGCTAGGGGGTTTAGCGGTGAGCAGTTCTTC CSARGFSGEQFF
17 NA TRBJ2-1 TRBV7-3 NA TGTGCCAGCAGCTCACTTGATCGAGGGACTGGTTACAATGAGCAGTTCTTC CASSSLDRGTGYNEQFF
14 NA TRBJ1-2 TRBV7-2 NA TGTGCCAGCAGGGCCGACAGGCGAAACTATGGCTACACCTTC CASRADRRNYGYTF
17 NA TRBJ2-1 TRBV9 TRBD2 TGTGCCAGCAGCCCCCGGGGCGTTAGCGGGAGGCTCAATGAGCAGTTCTTC CASSPRGVSGRLNEQFF
14 NA TRBJ2-2 TRBV5-1 NA TGCGCCAGCAGCTTGGTTGTTGACACCGGGGAGCTGTTTTTT CASSLVVDTGELFF
15 NA TRBJ2-1 TRBV7-2 TRBD2 TGTGCCAGCAGCCCTCCGGGACTAGCGGGGGGAGGGCAGTTCTTC CASSPPGLAGGGQFF
14 NA TRBJ1-1 TRBV3-1 NA TGTGCCAGCAGCCGGGAGATTAGGTGGACTGAAGCTTTCTTT CASSREIRWTEAFF
14 NA TRBJ2-3 TRBV6-5 NA TGTGCCAGCAGTTACTTAGGCGCCACAGATACGCAGTATTTT CASSYLGATDTQYF
15 NA TRBJ2-5 TRBV7-8 TRBD2 TGTGCCAGCAGCTTAGGTCCTAGCGGGAGGGAGACCCAGTACTTC CASSLGPSGRETQYF
16 few TRBJ2-4 TRBV28 NA TGTGCCAGCAGTTTGGGGGTAGCGCAAGCCAAAAACATTCAGTACTTC CASSLGVAQAKNIQYF
14 few TRBJ1-6 TRBV2 NA TGTGCCAGCAGTGAAGCTCGGGTTCGTTCACCCCTCCACTTT CASSEARVRSPLHF
14 few TRBJ2-5 TRBV28 NA TGTGCCAGCAGTCCCCGACTGAATCAAGAGACCCAGTACTTC CASSPRLNQETQYF
12 NA TRBJ2-2 TRBV28 NA TGTGCCAGCACCGTGGGGGCCGGGGAGCTGTTTTTT CASTVGAGELFF
18 few TRBJ2-3 TRBV7-9 NA TGTGCCAGCAGCTTAGCGCAATGGGGGCGCGAGTTCACAGATACGCAGTATTTT CASSLAQWGREFTDTQYF